The 15 T cell receptor beta chains in this list originate from one sample, sequenced in a study of graft-versus-host responses after intestinal transplantation (dated by TCRdb to the early 2020s). Receptor libraries were prepared by the immunoSEQ multiplex PCR assay. What TCRdb holds here is the immuneACCESS table cut down to in-frame rearrangements. Part of the clones is not present; checked against another copy, under half of the missing clones reflect an unresolved V gene, and the others are unexplained. The sample table contains roughly 120,000 clones; only one count was recorded for roughly 92% of them. The top ten hold roughly 0.24% of the sample. In light of the paper, this sample's time point label describes: cells obtained before transplantation from donor or recipient. Antigens of these TCRs are unknown. This specimen consisted of unstimulated CD4+ T cells sorted from spleen or lymph node cells, obtained before transplant. The source of these receptors is a human donor who was the organ donor for an intestinal transplant.

The chain carries TRBV12-5 and TRBJ2-3, with TRBD1 matching over 9 bases. CDR3 size: 15 residues. CDR1 is LGHNT and CDR2 is FRNRAP in the germline V gene. The junction had 6 bases not matched to a gene; V was cut back by 3 bases and J by 5 bases. The CDR3 sequence: CASGFEQGAGDTQYF. The DNA for the CDR3 is TGTGCTAGTGGTTTTGAACAGGGGGCGGGAGATACGCAGTATTTT.

There are a few counts of this clone. The rearrangement joins TRBV7-3 to TRBJ2-1; 7 nucleotides line up with TRBD1. The ends lost 0 bases at V and 8 bases at J; junction bases unmatched: 1. CDR1 is SGHTA, CDR2 FQGTGA, per germline. This CDR3 spans 13 amino acids. The CDR3 DNA reads as TGTGCCAGCAGCTTAACAGGGGGCCATGAGCAGTTCTTC. Translated, it gives CASSLTGGHEQFF.

The chain is built from TRBV7-3 and TRBJ2-2, with D maybe TRBD2 (5 bases). V was pared by 7 bases and J by 1 base, with 7 bases between. The germline CDR1 and CDR2 sequences are SGHTA and FQGTGA. The CDR3 loop spans 13 amino acids. The CDR3 sequence is CASTGGNTGELFF. The DNA for the CDR3 is TGTGCCAGCACAGGAGGGAACACCGGGGAGCTGTTTTTT.

The chain links TRBV7-9 to TRBJ2-7; D is perhaps TRBD1 (5 bases). Germline loops: CDR1 SEHNR, CDR2 FQNEAQ (reference sequence). The CDR3 has 14 amino acids. The V and J ends lost 3 bases and 4 bases respectively, with 13 bases between them. The CDR3 nucleotides are TGTGCCAGCAGCTTCCAGGGAAGAACTTACGAGCAGTACTTC. Translating it yields CASSFQGRTYEQYF.

This chain uses TRBV18 with TRBJ2-1; D possibly corresponds to TRBD2 (5 bases). Trimming took 6 bases from V and 4 from J, leaving 13 bases between them. The CDR3 extends over 14 amino acids. CDR1 is KGHSH and CDR2 is LQKENI in the germline V gene. The CDR3 DNA is TGTGCCAGCTCGGGCGGGCCACTTTACAATGAGCAGTTCTTC. It yields the protein CASSGGPLYNEQFF.

This chain connects TRBV4-2 to TRBJ2-7; no firm D call. Trimming left V 1 base short and J 4 bases short, with 14 bases between. Germline V gene data show CDR1 as LGHNA and CDR2 as YNFKEQ. The CDR3 loop spans 15 amino acids. The chain's CDR3 is CASSQAYPRDYEQYF. Here the CDR3 DNA reads TGTGCCAGCAGCCAAGCGTATCCTCGCGATTACGAGCAGTACTTC.

V is TRBV11-2 and J is TRBJ2-3, with D uncertain. Looked up from germline, CDR1 is SGHAT and CDR2 is FQNNGV. The V gene lost 0 bases and the J gene lost 2 bases, with 24 bases spanning the gap. The CDR3 is 20 residues long. The CDR3, as DNA: TGTGCCAGCAGCTTAGATGTCGGTAATTGGGTACCCGCCCTCACAGATACGCAGTATTTT. Protein: CASSLDVGNWVPALTDTQYF.

This rearrangement joins TRBV6-6 to TRBJ2-7, with D possibly TRBD1 on 6 matching bases. This CDR3 region has 14 residues. V shed 2 bases and J shed 0 bases, with 8 bases lying between them. Germline V gives CDR1 MNHNY, CDR2 SVGAGI (reference sequence). CDR3 sequence: CASSYKDSSYEQYF. The CDR3 DNA sequence: TGTGCCAGCAGTTACAAGGACAGCTCCTACGAGCAGTACTTC.

The chain uses TRBV30 and TRBJ2-2; D remains unclear. The V end lost 0 bases, the J end lost 6 bases, and 11 bases lay between the germline ends. CDR3 size: 14 residues. CDR1 and CDR2 (germline): GTSNPN, SVGIG (reference sequence). CDR3 loop: CAWSVLGQAGELFF. CDR3 DNA sequence: TGTGCCTGGAGTGTACTTGGCCAGGCCGGGGAGCTGTTTTTT.

V usage is TRBV5-4 and J usage is TRBJ2-7; D tentatively reads TRBD1 or TRBD2 (5 bases each). Germline lookup yields CDR1 SGHNT and CDR2 YYREEE (reference sequence). The CDR3 spans 15 residues. V was cut by 0 bases and J by 2 bases, with 12 bases left in between. CDR3 sequence (DNA): TGTGCCAGCAGCTTGGCCCTGGGGGAAACCTACGAGCAGTACTTC. Its protein product is CASSLALGETYEQYF.

This rearrangement joins TRBV7-3 to TRBJ2-1; possibly TRBD2 for D (5 bases). The CDR3 loop spans 15 amino acids. In germline, CDR1 is SGHTA, CDR2 FQGTGA. Trimming stripped 3 bases from V and 5 bases from J, with 14 bases between. CDR3 protein: CASSFMAGHNNEQFF. For the CDR3, the DNA is TGTGCCAGCAGCTTTATGGCGGGCCATAACAATGAGCAGTTCTTC.

V usage is TRBV19 and J usage is TRBJ2-5; the D gene is possibly TRBD2 (6 bases). V lost 1 base and J 4 bases, leaving 13 bases between the germline ends. Germline CDR1 reads LNHDA; CDR2 reads SQIVND (reference sequence). The CDR3 is 15 amino acids. CDR3 loop: CASSIGGGAGETQYF. The DNA for the CDR3 is TGTGCCAGTAGTATAGGAGGAGGGGCGGGAGAGACCCAGTACTTC.

The chain recombines TRBV19 with TRBJ2-7; D is perhaps TRBD1 (6 bases). The germline gives CDR1 LNHDA, CDR2 SQIVND (reference sequence). This CDR3 is built from 16 residues. The V end lost 3 bases, the J end lost 0 bases, and 15 bases lay between the germline ends. CDR3: CASSIRRTVSSYEQYF. The CDR3 DNA follows: TGTGCCAGTAGTATTCGGCGGACAGTATCCTCCTACGAGCAGTACTTC.

Concerning this clone itself: Mismatch with germline at one junction end may stem from a read error. This rearrangement joins TRBV7-2 to TRBJ2-3; no reliable D call. The CDR3 has 15 residues. The V gene's germline CDR1 is SGHTA and CDR2 FQGNSA. CDR3 loop: CAGSLGGKGADTQYF. The CDR3 DNA sequence: TGTGCCGGCAGCTTAGGTGGTAAGGGCGCAGATACGCAGTATTTT.

This clone was counted between two and nine times. The chain has TRBV11-2 and TRBJ2-7; 16 bases map to TRBD2. Germline CDR1 and CDR2: SGHAT and FQNNGV. The CDR3 contains 15 residues. V lost 4 bases, J lost 4 bases, and 1 base stayed unmatched. The CDR3 loop reads CASSSGLAGGYEQYF. The CDR3 coding sequence is TGTGCCAGCAGCTCGGGACTAGCGGGAGGGTACGAGCAGTACTTC. Complete variable domain (other parts from reference TRBV11-2 and TRBJ2-7): EAGVAQSPRYKIIEKRQSVAFWCNPISGHATLYWYQQILGQGPKLLIQFQNNGVVDDSQLPKDRFSAERLKGVDSTLKIQPAKLEDSAVYLCASSSGLAGGYEQYFGPGTRLTVT.